The source of this TCR beta chain is a study of T cells in narcolepsy. Study-wide background: Enrolled donors included narcolepsy type 1 or type 2 patients and healthy controls. Study observations and caveats: Healthy controls reportedly lacked the autoreactive clonotypes serially found in patients' blood. Some memory CD4+ repertoires had no autoreactive clone sequences. HCRT-specific and TRIB2-specific autoreactive clonotypes appeared among same-patient CSF and blood CD4+ clonotypes.

Germline values: CDR1 SGHRS, CDR2 YFSETQ. The CDR3 consists of 16 residues. Losses at the gene ends were 2 bases for V and 9 bases for J; bases not matched to a gene: 14. The data were produced by immunoSEQ multiplex PCR, yet TCRdb's version contains in-frame clones alone and is incomplete. The sample has roughly 22,000 clones, roughly 64% seen once. Note on this clone: The antigen is not known.

Material: memory (CD45RA-) CD4+ T cells from blood. The rearrangement uses TRBV5-1 and TRBJ2-1, with 7 bases matching TRBD2. This sequence was found in a human donor in good health. DNA for the CDR3: TGCGCCAGCAGCTTCGTAGGCGGGAGCAGGGCCAGTGAGCAGTTCTTC. Protein: CASSFVGGSRASEQFF.